The clone carrying this T cell receptor (beta chain) was seen a handful of times. Its antigen is as yet unknown. The data were obtained in a study of stem cell transplantation in POMP-related autoinflammatory disease. Whole-study context: Impaired MHC class I-dependent CD8+ differentiation was hypothesized from defective thymoproteasomes.

Findings and caveats of the study: Patients with PRAID showed a restricted number of unique TRB V-J gene pairings. Across all analyzed T-cell subsets, patients with PRAID tended toward reduced diversity and increased clonality.

Sequencing used immunoSEQ multiplex PCR; TCRdb keeps in-frame clones, though not all of them. The table has about 1,400 clones, about 81% seen once. The CDR3 is made up of 13 amino acids. Germline V gene data show CDR1 as WNHNN and CDR2 as SYGVQD (reference sequence). Between the trimmed V and J ends, which lost 2 bases and 10 bases, there was a span of 12 bases. This receptor was identified in a human donor in good health. The chain uses TRBV10-1 and TRBJ2-1; no clear D gene. Sequencing input: Tregs from PBMCs. In nucleotides, the CDR3 is TGCGCCAGCAGTGAGGTCCTTCAGAGCGAGCAGTTCTTC. Its protein product is CASSEVLQSEQFF.